Presented here are 12 T cell receptor beta chains from one specimen sequenced in a study of control samples from healthy donors and cancer patients. Here immunoSEQ multiplex PCR was the method, and the copy in TCRdb shows in-frame clones only, minus some. This sample yields about 120,000 clones, of which approximately 88% are seen a single time; roughly 3.4% belongs to the top ten. The sequenced sample was blood. The receptors shown here come from a man in his forties or fifties in good health.

V gene TRBV7-8 combines with J gene TRBJ1-6; D might be TRBD1 (5 bases). The CDR3 is 14 amino acids. With 1 base removed from V and 9 bases from J, the gap between germline ends came to 10 bases. The V gene's germline CDR1 is SGHVS and CDR2 FQNEAQ. CDR3: CASSLDPTVSPLHF. The CDR3 nucleotides are TGTGCCAGCAGCTTAGATCCGACAGTTTCACCCCTCCACTTT.

This clone was recorded only once. The chain recombines TRBV30 with TRBJ1-1; no definite D call. CDR1 is GTSNPN, CDR2 SVGIG, per germline (reference sequence). This CDR3 has 13 amino acids. V was pared by 0 bases and J by 1 base, with 6 bases between. This CDR3 reads CAWSVFGNTEAFF. The CDR3 DNA sequence: TGTGCCTGGAGTGTATTCGGGAACACTGAAGCTTTCTTT.

The V call is TRBV5-8, the J call TRBJ1-5; TRBD1 aligns across 8 bases. The junction had 5 bases not matched to a gene; V was cut back by 0 bases and J by 0 bases. In germline, CDR1 is SGHTS, CDR2 YDEGEE. The CDR3 extends over 17 amino acids. CDR3 nucleotides: TGTGCCAGCAGCTTGGGGCAGGGGGCGCTTAGCAATCAGCCCCAGCATTTT. It specifies CASSLGQGALSNQPQHF.

The chain has TRBV7-8 and TRBJ1-5; 7 bases are a match to TRBD1. V was clipped by 0 bases and J by 7 bases; unmatched bases: 6. This CDR3 has 15 amino acids. CDR1 SGHVS and CDR2 FQNEAQ come from the germline V gene. CDR3 loop: CASSLAGQGGQPQHF. The CDR3 DNA reads as TGTGCCAGCAGCTTAGCGGGGCAGGGGGGGCAGCCCCAGCATTTT.

This rearrangement joins TRBV30 to TRBJ1-4; D is perhaps TRBD1 (6 bases). Germline lookup yields CDR1 GTSNPN and CDR2 SVGIG (reference sequence). Trimming cost V 4 bases and J 4 bases, with 13 bases left between them. CDR3 length: 14 residues. The CDR3 sequence: CAWTRTVLNEKLFF. Here the CDR3 DNA reads TGTGCCTGGACAAGGACAGTCCTTAATGAAAAACTGTTTTTT.

The chain combines TRBV7-6 with TRBJ1-4; D perhaps matches TRBD1 (5 bases). The CDR3 extends over 15 amino acids. Germline CDR1 and CDR2: SGHVS and FNYEAQ. V was trimmed by 2 bases and J by 7 bases, leaving 14 bases between them. CDR3 in DNA: TGTGCCAGCAGCTTATACGCAGGGCAGAGTGAAAAACTGTTTTTT. Amino acid sequence: CASSLYAGQSEKLFF.

V usage is TRBV3-1 (or the pseudogene TRBV3-2) and J usage is TRBJ2-7; D is perhaps TRBD1 (6 bases). Germline V gives CDR1 LGHDT, CDR2 YNNKEL (reference sequence). V lost 4 bases and J lost 3, with 13 bases in between. The CDR3 is 14 residues long. The CDR3 protein is CASSLGGSSYEQYF. The DNA of the CDR3 is TGTGCCAGCAGCCTAGGGGGTTCGAGCTACGAGCAGTACTTC.

The rearrangement uses TRBV5-4 and TRBJ2-7, with D uncertain. Trimming left V 0 bases short and J 7 bases short, with 8 bases between. The CDR3 spans 12 residues. Per the germline V gene, CDR1 is SGHNT and CDR2 is YYREEE (reference sequence). CDR3 DNA sequence: TGTGCCAGCAGCTTGGAGTTAAGGGAGCAGTACTTC. It yields the protein CASSLELREQYF.

The gene calls are TRBV29-1 and TRBJ1-2; 7 bases are shared with TRBD1. J was trimmed by 3 bases and V by 6 bases; bases with no gene match: 7. Per the germline V gene, CDR1 is SQVTM and CDR2 is ANQGSEA. The CDR3 is 13 amino acids. CDR3 bases: TGCAGCGTCGGGACAGAACGCTACTATGGCTACACCTTC. Translated, it gives CSVGTERYYGYTF.

The gene calls are TRBV7-2 and TRBJ1-1; D is possibly TRBD1 (5 bases). There are 15 residues in the CDR3. The V end lost 4 bases, the J end lost 3 bases, and 15 bases lay between the germline ends. CDR1 SGHTA and CDR2 FQGNSA come from the germline V gene. CDR3 in amino acids: CASSSEGGGHTEAFF. CDR3 nucleotide sequence: TGTGCCAGCAGCTCAGAGGGCGGGGGTCACACTGAAGCTTTCTTT.

V is TRBV18 and J is TRBJ1-2; TRBD1 aligns across 10 bases. J gave up 5 bases and V 2 bases, and 2 bases lay outside the gene matches. From germline, CDR1 is KGHSH and CDR2 LQKENI. This CDR3 has 14 amino acids. This CDR3 is CASSPSDRGYGYTF. CDR3 DNA sequence: TGTGCCAGCTCACCATCGGACAGGGGGTATGGCTACACCTTC.

V gene TRBV11-1 combines with J gene TRBJ1-1; TRBD1 is a possible D gene (5 bases). The CDR3 runs to 12 residues. CDR1 is SGHAT and CDR2 is FQDESV in the germline V gene (reference sequence). The germline V and J ends were trimmed by 5 bases and 7 bases, with 11 bases remaining between them. DNA of the CDR3: TGTGCCAGCAGCCGAACAGGATATGAAGCTTTCTTT. The encoded protein is CASSRTGYEAFF.